This section outlines one TCR beta chain sequence together with its context. The record originates from a study of monozygotic twins with inflammatory bowel disease. TCRdb reprocessed the 5' RACE reads, with one entry per CDR3 protein and no DNA. The sample table sets out approximately 420,000 distinct CDR3 sequences. Germline values: CDR1 LGHDT, CDR2 YNNKEL (reference sequence). The length of the CDR3 is 14 residues. The sample consisted of blood. The V call is TRBV3-1, the J call TRBJ1-1. The source of this sequence is a human donor with ulcerative colitis or Crohn's disease, or a healthy co-twin of an affected twin (not recorded which). The CDR3 protein is CASSQDLGADEAFF.